This is a list of T cell receptor beta chains from one sample in a study of blood T cell repertoires in COVID-19. Repertoires were generated with immunoSEQ multiplex PCR, while TCRdb's copy carries only in-frame clones and drops some. Of hundreds of thousands of clones detected, 85% to 90% appear once; the ten largest clones hold roughly 1.7%. Sample: PBMCs or T cells enriched from blood (not recorded which). The receptors were sampled from a man aged 40-50 years who had recovered from COVID-19. Each CDR3 is given with its conserved first and last residue. D genes are given only for firm matches. The size field is filled for only some rows; it gives once, few, many or a size class.

V,size,D,J,DNA,CDR3
TRBV28,NA,TRBD1,TRBJ1-5,TGTGCCAGCAGCCAACCCTTCAGGGGGGCCAATCAGCCCCAGCATTTT,CASSQPFRGANQPQHF
TRBV5-1,NA,TRBD2,TRBJ2-7,TGCGCCAGCAGCCTATATGGACTAGCGGGGGCCTCCTACGAGCAGTACTTC,CASSLYGLAGASYEQYF
TRBV27,NA,NA,TRBJ1-2,TGTGCCAGCAGTTTATTCCCCCCTAGAGACAGTGGCTATGGCTACACCTTC,CASSLFPPRDSGYGYTF
TRBV5-1,few,NA,TRBJ1-3,TGCGCCAGCAGCTTGATCGCCAGGGCTGGAAACACCATATATTTT,CASSLIARAGNTIYF
TRBV29-1,NA,NA,TRBJ1-4,TGCAGCGGCGGGGGGACTTCTAATGAAAAACTGTTTTTT,CSGGGTSNEKLFF
TRBV5-5,NA,NA,TRBJ2-7,TGTGCCAGCAGCCGTGAACTATACGAGCAGTACTTC,CASSRELYEQYF
TRBV19,few,NA,TRBJ2-7,TGTGCCAGTAGTACGCTAGCAGGCCAGCGGCAGTACTTC,CASSTLAGQRQYF
TRBV11-3,few,TRBD1,TRBJ2-5,TGTGCCAGCAGTCAGGGGGACCAAGAGACCCAGTACTTC,CASSQGDQETQYF
TRBV7-6,NA,TRBD2,TRBJ2-3,TGTGCCAGCAGCTTAAGACTAGCGGGGGTTCCCACAGATACGCAGTATTTT,CASSLRLAGVPTDTQYF
TRBV11-2,NA,TRBD1,TRBJ1-1,TGTGCCAGCCTCCGGGACAGGGGGAACACTGAAGCTTTCTTT,CASLRDRGNTEAFF
TRBV11-2,once,TRBD2,TRBJ2-1,TGTGCCAGCAGCTCGGGACTAGCGGGGGGGCTGTTGGAATATCAGTTCTTC,CASSSGLAGGLLEYQFF
TRBV10-1,NA,TRBD2,TRBJ2-5,TGCGCCAGCGGTGGCTCGGTAGCGGGGGAGGTCGAGACCCAGTACTTC,CASGGSVAGEVETQYF
TRBV9,NA,TRBD1,TRBJ1-2,TGTGCCAGCAGCGTAGGGACAGGGAATTATGGCTACACCTTC,CASSVGTGNYGYTF
TRBV14,NA,TRBD1,TRBJ2-6,TGTGCCAGCAGCCTCCGGCCAGGGGGAATGTATGGGGCCAACGTCCTGACTTTC,CASSLRPGGMYGANVLTF
TRBV30,NA,TRBD1,TRBJ2-5,TGTGCCTGGAGCCGACAGGGGGCTGAGACCCAGTACTTC,CAWSRQGAETQYF
TRBV10-2,NA,NA,TRBJ1-1,TGCGCCAGCAGAACAGGCTCTATGAACACTGAAGCTTTCTTT,CASRTGSMNTEAFF
TRBV6-6,NA,TRBD1,TRBJ1-2,TGTGCCAGCAGTTACGACCGGGACAGCCCGACCTATGGCTACACCTTC,CASSYDRDSPTYGYTF
TRBV2,once,NA,TRBJ1-1,TGTGCCAGCAGTGAAGCGCGGCAAGCATTTGAAGCTTTCTTT,CASSEARQAFEAFF
TRBV11-2,NA,TRBD2,TRBJ2-1,TGTGCCAGCAGCCAGAGGTCGGGGGGGGTCCACAATGAGCAGTTCTTC,CASSQRSGGVHNEQFF
TRBV7-9,NA,TRBD1,TRBJ2-6,TGTGCCAGCAGCTTTCCCGGGACAGGAACATCTGGGGCCAACGTCCTGACTTTC,CASSFPGTGTSGANVLTF
TRBV4-1,NA,NA,TRBJ1-1,TGCGCCAGCAGCCAAGTTCTAAGGGGGGAAGCTTTCTTT,CASSQVLRGEAFF
TRBV19,many,NA,TRBJ1-5,TGTGCCAGTAGTATAGGGGGGGAGAGACGATTGGAGCCCCAGCATTTT,CASSIGGERRLEPQHF
TRBV28,NA,TRBD1,TRBJ1-5,TGTGCCAGCAGCGTTGGACAGGACAATCAGCCCCAGCATTTT,CASSVGQDNQPQHF
TRBV7-2,NA,NA,TRBJ2-3,TGTGCCAGCAGCTTCCGACAGCCCCTAAGCACAGATACGCAGTATTTT,CASSFRQPLSTDTQYF
TRBV28,NA,TRBD1,TRBJ1-4,TGTGCCAGCAGTTTAGGAGCTGCAGGGGGTTGGGAAAAACTGTTTTTT,CASSLGAAGGWEKLFF
TRBV6-1,NA,NA,TRBJ1-5,TGTGCCAGCAGTGAACGGTGGGAGCAGCCCCAGCATTTT,CASSERWEQPQHF
TRBV30,NA,NA,TRBJ2-7,TGTGCCTGGACCAAACGCGGTACCTACGAGCAGTACTTC,CAWTKRGTYEQYF
TRBV29-1,once,TRBD2,TRBJ2-3,TGCAGCGTTGCCTCCCGGGGGGGCACAGATACGCAGTATTTT,CSVASRGGTDTQYF
TRBV14,NA,TRBD2,TRBJ2-1,TGTGCCAGCAGCCAAGTGTTAGCGGGGAGTAGTGAGCAGTTCTTC,CASSQVLAGSSEQFF
TRBV7-8,NA,NA,TRBJ1-5,TGTGCCAGCAGCTTAGATATATACGGGCCAGGGGCACGGGCGGGTCAGCCCCAGCATTTT,CASSLDIYGPGARAGQPQHF
TRBV30,NA,TRBD2,TRBJ2-7,TGTGCCTGGGATACCATGGGGGGGACCCTGGCCTACGAGCAGTACTTC,CAWDTMGGTLAYEQYF
TRBV9,NA,NA,TRBJ2-7,TGTGCCAGCAGCGTAGAGGCAGGCTCCTACGAGCAGTACTTC,CASSVEAGSYEQYF
TRBV10-3,NA,TRBD2,TRBJ2-3,TGTGCCTCGGCATGGCGGGGGGGGACAGATACGCAGTATTTT,CASAWRGGTDTQYF
TRBV30,NA,NA,TRBJ1-2,TGTGCCTGGAGTAAAGGGAGGTACCACGGCTACACCTTC,CAWSKGRYHGYTF
TRBV7-2,NA,TRBD1,TRBJ2-7,TGTGCCAGCAGCAGGGACAGGGTCGGCTACGAGCAGTACTTC,CASSRDRVGYEQYF
TRBV6-5,few,TRBD2,TRBJ2-7,TGTGCCGCCAAGCGGGGGGCTCTCTCCTACGAGCAGTACTTC,CAAKRGALSYEQYF
TRBV5-4,NA,TRBD1,TRBJ1-6,TGTGCCAGCAGCTGGACAGGGGACCCCTTCCTCCACTTT,CASSWTGDPFLHF
TRBV19,NA,TRBD1,TRBJ2-3,TGTGCCAGTAGATGGACAGGGGATGGCACAGATACGCAGTATTTT,CASRWTGDGTDTQYF
TRBV29-1,few,NA,TRBJ1-2,TGCAGCGTTGCCCGGGGTTTGGACTATGGCTACACCTTC,CSVARGLDYGYTF
TRBV24-1,NA,TRBD1,TRBJ2-1,TGTGCCACCAGTGCAGGGGGAGCCTACAATGAGCAGTTCTTC,CATSAGGAYNEQFF
TRBV30,NA,TRBD1,TRBJ1-2,TGTGCCAGCCGGGACAGGAGCCCTCTAAACTATGGCTACACCTTC,CASRDRSPLNYGYTF
TRBV11-2,NA,NA,TRBJ1-2,TGTGCCAGCAGCTTCGAAGGGAGCGGCTACACCTTC,CASSFEGSGYTF
TRBV6-1,NA,NA,TRBJ1-1,TGTGCCAGCAGTGAACTACAGGGCAGGGCTTTCTTT,CASSELQGRAFF
TRBV9,few,NA,TRBJ1-6,TGTGCCAGCAGCCCCGGGGGGGTAAATTCACCCCTCCACTTT,CASSPGGVNSPLHF
TRBV3-1/TRBV3-2,NA,TRBD2,TRBJ2-1,TGTGCCAGCAGCCGGTCACTAGCGGGAGGGCCCAATGAGCAGTTCTTC,CASSRSLAGGPNEQFF
TRBV7-9,NA,NA,TRBJ1-2,TGTGCCAGCCGCCGGGACACTCCCGTCGGCTACACCTTC,CASRRDTPVGYTF
TRBV6-6,NA,TRBD1,TRBJ1-6,TGTGCCAGCAGCCAACCCCGCGGGACAGGGGCCCCGAGGAGAAATTCACCCCTCCACTTT,CASSQPRGTGAPRRNSPLHF
TRBV25-1,NA,NA,TRBJ2-1,TGTGCCAGCGACGGGGGCTCCTACAATGAGCAGTTCTTC,CASDGGSYNEQFF
TRBV7-8,NA,TRBD2,TRBJ2-7,TGTGCCAGCAGCTTATCCCGACTAGCGGGAGTGTTCGACGAGCAGTACTTC,CASSLSRLAGVFDEQYF
TRBV7-9,NA,NA,TRBJ2-5,TGTGCCAGCAGCCCGGGGTGGAGCGGCCCAATGCAAGAGACCCAGTACTTC,CASSPGWSGPMQETQYF
TRBV19,NA,TRBD1,TRBJ1-4,TGTGCCAGTAGTAGCCTACCGGGACAGGGTAATGAAAAACTGTTTTTT,CASSSLPGQGNEKLFF
TRBV5-1,few,NA,TRBJ1-2,TGCGCCAGCAGGGGAGTGGAATATGGCTACACCTTC,CASRGVEYGYTF
TRBV20-1,NA,TRBD1,TRBJ2-7,TGCAGTGTAGGGGGCCACGAGCAGTACTTC,CSVGGHEQYF
TRBV28,NA,NA,TRBJ1-5,TGTGCCAGCAGTTTTGGTACAGCCAACAATCAGCCCCAGCATTTT,CASSFGTANNQPQHF
TRBV6-2/TRBV6-3,NA,NA,TRBJ1-2,TGTGCCAGCAGTTACTCGAGACAGGAGTCATATAACTATGGCTACACCTTC,CASSYSRQESYNYGYTF
TRBV5-1,NA,NA,TRBJ1-4,TGCGCCAGCAGCCAAGCGGACGCTCTTTTAGGTGAAAAACTGTTTTTT,CASSQADALLGEKLFF
TRBV11-2,NA,NA,TRBJ2-3,TGTGCCAGCAGCTCCCGGGTCGGAGCGGGCACAGATACGCAGTATTTT,CASSSRVGAGTDTQYF
TRBV6-4,NA,NA,TRBJ2-3,TGTGCCAGCAGCCTAGGAGATACGCAGTATTTT,CASSLGDTQYF
TRBV5-5,NA,TRBD1,TRBJ1-1,TGTGCCAGCAGCCTCGTCTGGGACAGGGACACTGAAGCTTTCTTT,CASSLVWDRDTEAFF